What follows are 16 T cell receptor beta chains derived from one specimen sequenced in a study of radiotherapy plus CTLA-4 blockade in lung cancer. TCRdb's copy holds only in-frame clones and misses some; the assay was immunoSEQ multiplex PCR. The table shows tens of thousands of clones, with about nine tenths occurring only once. The input for sequencing was peripheral blood, taken from a patient treated with radiotherapy plus ipilimumab. These TCRs come from a human donor with non-small cell lung cancer that progressed on radiotherapy plus ipilimumab.

This clone appeared a single time. This chain uses TRBV5-1 with TRBJ2-1, with 10 bases matching TRBD2. After removal of 6 bases from V and 6 bases from J, the junction contained 6 bases not matched to a gene. The CDR3 covers 14 residues. Germline CDR1 and CDR2: SGHRS and YFSETQ. For the CDR3, the DNA is TGCGCCAGCATGTCTAGCGGGAGAGGCAATGAGCAGTTCTTC. Encoded protein: CASMSSGRGNEQFF.

V and J are TRBV6-6 and TRBJ2-7, with 7 bases lining up with TRBD2. This CDR3 comprises 14 residues. The J segment lost 0 bases and the V segment lost 4 bases, leaving 3 bases of the junction unmatched. CDR1 and CDR2 from the germline V gene are MNHNY and SVGAGI (reference sequence). CDR3 coding DNA: TGTGCCAGCAGTTGGGGGGGGGACTCCTACGAGCAGTACTTC. It codes for CASSWGGDSYEQYF.

V gene TRBV29-1 combines with J gene TRBJ2-7; TRBD1 matches at 8 bases. The ends lost 6 bases at V and 6 bases at J; junction bases unmatched: 4. The CDR3 covers 11 residues. Germline V gene data show CDR1 as SQVTM and CDR2 as ANQGSEA. The chain's CDR3 is CSVHTGGEQYF. DNA for the CDR3: TGCAGCGTGCACACAGGGGGCGAGCAGTACTTC.

The V and J genes are TRBV7-8 and TRBJ1-2; D ambiguous. There are 15 residues in the CDR3. The germline CDR1 and CDR2 sequences are SGHVS and FQNEAQ. V was trimmed by 1 base and J by 4 bases, leaving 13 bases between them. The DNA for the CDR3 is TGTGCCAGCAGCTTAGATGATGGGGTCGGCTATGGCTACACCTTC. Encoded protein: CASSLDDGVGYGYTF.

This clone was detected a few times. V is TRBV7-2 and J is TRBJ2-7; 11 nucleotides align to TRBD2. The germline V gene has CDR1 SGHTA and CDR2 FQGNSA. CDR3 length equals 14 residues. Trimming cost V 1 base and J 7 bases; bases outside gene matches: 3. This chain's CDR3 is CASSLVGTSGEQYV. Written as DNA, the CDR3 is TGTGCCAGCAGCTTAGTTGGGACTAGCGGTGAGCAGTACGTC.

V and J are TRBV30 and TRBJ2-7, with TRBD1 as a possible D gene (6 bases). The CDR3 consists of 12 residues. The germline V gene has CDR1 GTSNPN and CDR2 SVGIG (reference sequence). The germline V and J ends were trimmed by 3 bases and 5 bases, with 11 bases remaining between them. CDR3 amino acids: CAWSGTGHEQYV. DNA for the CDR3: TGTGCCTGGAGCGGCACAGGGCACGAGCAGTACGTC.

The chain combines TRBV2 with TRBJ2-5; 9 bases map to TRBD2. The CDR3 runs to 15 residues. V lost 4 bases, J lost 1 base, and 4 bases stayed unmatched. The germline V gene encodes CDR1 SNHLY and CDR2 FYNNEI. The CDR3, as DNA: TGTGCCAGCAGTGCTCTAGCGGGGCCCCAAGAGACCCAGTACTTC. Translating gives CASSALAGPQETQYF.

This chain connects TRBV7-3 to TRBJ1-2; D is perhaps TRBD1 (6 bases). V gave up 5 bases and J gave up 0 bases, with 19 bases separating them. CDR1 SGHTA and CDR2 FQGTGA come from the germline V gene. The length of the CDR3 is 17 residues. CDR3 in amino acids: CASSISTGTDANYGYTF. CDR3 DNA: TGTGCCAGCAGCATATCGACAGGTACAGACGCTAACTATGGCTACACCTTC.

This chain connects TRBV11-3 to TRBJ2-1; D not resolved. Trimming took 3 bases from V and 0 from J, leaving 9 bases between them. The CDR3 is made up of 15 amino acids. The germline V gene encodes CDR1 SGHNT and CDR2 YENEEA. The CDR3 DNA sequence: TGTGCCAGCAGCTTGGGCCGGTTCTCCTACAATGAGCAGTTCTTC. This gives the protein CASSLGRFSYNEQFF. The full variable domain, its missing parts supplied by reference TRBV11-3 and TRBJ2-1, is EAGVVQSPRYKIIEKKQPVAFWCNPISGHNTLYWYLQNLGQGPELLIRYENEEAVDDSQLPKDRFSAERLKGVDSTLKIQPAELGDSAVYLCASSLGRFSYNEQFFGPGTRLTVL.

The chain carries TRBV29-1 and TRBJ2-1; D is unresolved. CDR3 length equals 12 residues. The V and J ends lost 3 bases and 8 bases respectively, with 11 bases between them. Germline CDR1 is SQVTM and CDR2 is ANQGSEA. The CDR3 DNA sequence: TGCAGCGTTGATACGGGTGATGATGAGCAGTTCTTC. This gives the protein CSVDTGDDEQFF.

This clone was observed a single time. The J gene is TRBJ2-1, the V gene TRBV9; no clear D gene. This CDR3 is built from 13 residues. V was shortened by 4 bases and J by 7 bases, with 12 bases between the two germline ends. Germline V gives CDR1 SGDLS, CDR2 YYNGEE. This CDR3 is CASSPSRINEQFF. CDR3 in DNA: TGTGCCAGCAGCCCAAGCAGGATAAATGAGCAGTTCTTC.

The V call is TRBV18, the J call TRBJ2-1, with D unresolved. CDR1 is KGHSH, CDR2 LQKENI, per germline. The CDR3 is 12 amino acids. Trimming removed 1 base from V and 6 bases from J, with 4 bases in between. The DNA of the CDR3 is TGTGCCAGCTCACCACTGGGCAATGAGCAGTTCTTC. This encodes CASSPLGNEQFF. The whole variable domain, filled in from reference TRBV18 and TRBJ2-1, reads NAGVMQNPRHLVRRRGQEARLRCSPMKGHSHVYWYRQLPEEGLKFMVYLQKENIIDESGMPKERFSAEFPKEGPSILRIQQVVRGDSAAYFCASSPLGNEQFFGPGTRLTVL.

The CDR3 region is CASSHIGTEAFF. Here the CDR3 DNA reads TGTGCCAGCAGCCATATAGGCACTGAAGCTTTCTTT. The J gene is TRBJ1-1, the V gene TRBV7-3, with unresolved D. Per the germline V gene, CDR1 is SGHTA and CDR2 is FQGTGA. This CDR3 contains 12 residues. Trimming removed 5 bases at V and 4 bases at J, with 8 bases between.

The CDR3 bases are TGTGCCAGCAGCTTGGCAGGCGCGGTCGACTACGAGCAGTACTTC. Protein product: CASSLAGAVDYEQYF. The rearrangement uses TRBV5-6 and TRBJ2-7; unclear D gene. CDR1 is SGHDT and CDR2 is YYEEEE in the germline V gene. Deletions cut 0 bases from V and 3 bases from J, with 13 bases between. The CDR3 has 15 residues.

V usage is TRBV27 and J usage is TRBJ2-1; tentatively, D is TRBD2 (7 bases). The CDR3 runs 17 residues. CDR1 is MNHEY, CDR2 SMNVEV, per germline (reference sequence). Trimming shortened V by 3 bases and J by 4 bases, and 19 bases separated the two germline ends. CDR3 amino acids: CASSLYYGGQGYNEQFF. CDR3 nucleotides: TGTGCCAGCAGTTTGTATTACGGGGGGCAGGGGTACAATGAGCAGTTCTTC.

The rearrangement joins TRBV10-3 to TRBJ2-2, with D unclear. Germline assignment: CDR1 ENHRY and CDR2 SYGVKD. This CDR3 is 13 amino acids long. The V and J ends lost 3 bases and 1 base respectively, with 3 bases between them. CDR3 sequence reads: CAISDENTGELFF. CDR3 nucleotide sequence: TGTGCCATCAGTGATGAGAACACCGGGGAGCTGTTTTTT.